This T cell receptor beta chain was found in a study of CD8 T cells in Susac syndrome. CDR1 is SGHTA, CDR2 FQGTGA, per germline. V was clipped by 4 bases and J by 6 bases, with 11 bases between them. This CDR3 contains 13 residues. Healthy donors acted as controls, with matching for age and sex. TEMRA cells underwent FACS enrichment and CD8+ and CD4+ T cells underwent negative isolation. Reverse transcription of roughly 0.45 to 1 ug RNA was performed with random hexamers. Amplification of TCR beta CDR3 by immunoSEQ multiplex PCR spanned 54 Vbeta and 13 Jbeta. TCRdb ran MiXCR on the immunoSEQ multiplex PCR reads and lists one entry per CDR3 protein. The repertoire consists of fewer than 150,000 distinct CDR3 sequences, with over 85% occurring once and the leading ten covering 0.27%.

The sequence was collected from a human donor in good health. What was sequenced was CD8+ T cells from PBMCs. The chain joins TRBV7-3 to TRBJ2-3; D is unresolved. In nucleotides, the CDR3 is TGTGCCAGCAGCTGGCTTCTAGGGGATACGCAGTATTTT. Encoded protein: CASSWLLGDTQYF.